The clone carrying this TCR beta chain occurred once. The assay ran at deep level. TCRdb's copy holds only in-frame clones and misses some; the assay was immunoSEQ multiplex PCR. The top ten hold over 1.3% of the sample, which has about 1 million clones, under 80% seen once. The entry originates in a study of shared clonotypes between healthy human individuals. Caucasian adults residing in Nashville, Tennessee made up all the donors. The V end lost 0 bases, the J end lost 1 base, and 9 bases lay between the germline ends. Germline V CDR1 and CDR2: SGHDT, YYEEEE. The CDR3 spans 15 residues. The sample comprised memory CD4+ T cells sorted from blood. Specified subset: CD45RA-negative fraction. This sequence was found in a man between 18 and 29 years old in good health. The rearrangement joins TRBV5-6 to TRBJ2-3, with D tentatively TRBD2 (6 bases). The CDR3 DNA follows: TGTGCCAGCAGCTTGGTAAGGGAGGGCACAGATACGCAGTATTTT. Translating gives CASSLVREGTDTQYF.